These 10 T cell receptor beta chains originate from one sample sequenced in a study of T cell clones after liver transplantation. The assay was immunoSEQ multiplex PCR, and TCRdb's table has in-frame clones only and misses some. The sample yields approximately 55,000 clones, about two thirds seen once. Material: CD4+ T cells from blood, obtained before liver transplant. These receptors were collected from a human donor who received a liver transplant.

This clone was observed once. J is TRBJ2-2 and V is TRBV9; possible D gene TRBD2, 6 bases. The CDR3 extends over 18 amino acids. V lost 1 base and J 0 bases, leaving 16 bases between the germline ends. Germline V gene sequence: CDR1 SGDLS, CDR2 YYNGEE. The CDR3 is CASSVPDGWRANTGELFF. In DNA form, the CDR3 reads TGTGCCAGCAGCGTACCCGATGGGTGGAGGGCGAACACCGGGGAGCTGTTTTTT.

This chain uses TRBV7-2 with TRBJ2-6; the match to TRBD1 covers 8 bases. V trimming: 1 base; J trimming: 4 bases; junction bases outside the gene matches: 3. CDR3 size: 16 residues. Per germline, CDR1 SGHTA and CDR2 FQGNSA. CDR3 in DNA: TGTGCCAGCAGCTTAGGGACAGGGCCCGGGGCCAACGTCCTGACTTTC. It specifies CASSLGTGPGANVLTF. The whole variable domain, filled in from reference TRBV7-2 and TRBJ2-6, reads GAGVSQSPSNKVTEKGKDVELRCDPISGHTALYWYRQSLGQGLEFLIYFQGNSAPDKSGLPSDRFSAERTGGSVSTLTIQRTQQEDSAVYLCASSLGTGPGANVLTFGAGSRLTVL.

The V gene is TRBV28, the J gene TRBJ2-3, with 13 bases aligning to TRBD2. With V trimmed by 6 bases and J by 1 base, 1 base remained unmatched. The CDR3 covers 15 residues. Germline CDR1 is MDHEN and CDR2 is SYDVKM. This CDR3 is CASRGTSGGTDTQYF. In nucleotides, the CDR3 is TGTGCCAGCAGGGGGACTAGCGGGGGCACAGATACGCAGTATTTT.

For the CDR3, the DNA is TGTGCCATCACCGGCGGGGCTAGCACAGATACGCAGTATTTT. This gives the protein CAITGGASTDTQYF. This chain uses TRBV10-3 with TRBJ2-3; tentatively, D is TRBD2 (6 bases). V lost 7 bases and J lost 0, with 11 bases in between. The CDR3 spans 14 residues. The V gene's germline CDR1 is ENHRY and CDR2 SYGVKD.

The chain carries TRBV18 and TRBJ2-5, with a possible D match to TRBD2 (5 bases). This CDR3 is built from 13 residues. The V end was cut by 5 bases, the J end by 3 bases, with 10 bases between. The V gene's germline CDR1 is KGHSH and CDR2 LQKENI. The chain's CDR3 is CASSYPAEETQYF. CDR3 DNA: TGTGCCAGCTCATATCCAGCGGAAGAGACCCAGTACTTC.

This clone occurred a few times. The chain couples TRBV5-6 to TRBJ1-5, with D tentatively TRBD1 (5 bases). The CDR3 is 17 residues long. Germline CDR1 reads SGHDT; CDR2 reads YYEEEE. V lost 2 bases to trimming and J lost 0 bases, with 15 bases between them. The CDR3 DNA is TGTGCCAGCAGCTTTGGCCTCGGGACTGATAGCAATCAGCCCCAGCATTTT. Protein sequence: CASSFGLGTDSNQPQHF. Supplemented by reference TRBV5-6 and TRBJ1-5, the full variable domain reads DAGVTQSPTHLIKTRGQQVTLRCSPKSGHDTVSWYQQALGQGPQFIFQYYEEEERQRGNFPDRFSGHQFPNYSSELNVNALLLGDSALYLCASSFGLGTDSNQPQHFGDGTRLSIL.

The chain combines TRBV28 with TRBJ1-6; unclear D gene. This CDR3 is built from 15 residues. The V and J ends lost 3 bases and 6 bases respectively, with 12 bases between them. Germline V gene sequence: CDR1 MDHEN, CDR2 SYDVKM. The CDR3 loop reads CASSFFGEANSPLHF. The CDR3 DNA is TGTGCCAGCAGTTTTTTCGGGGAGGCTAATTCACCCCTCCACTTT.

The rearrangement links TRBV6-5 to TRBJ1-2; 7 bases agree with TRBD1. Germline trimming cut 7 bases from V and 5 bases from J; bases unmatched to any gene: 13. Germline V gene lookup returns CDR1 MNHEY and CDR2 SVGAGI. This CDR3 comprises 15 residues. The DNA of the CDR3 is TGTGCCAGCACTCTCAGCCCAGGGGGATTTTATGGCTACACCTTC. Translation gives CASTLSPGGFYGYTF.

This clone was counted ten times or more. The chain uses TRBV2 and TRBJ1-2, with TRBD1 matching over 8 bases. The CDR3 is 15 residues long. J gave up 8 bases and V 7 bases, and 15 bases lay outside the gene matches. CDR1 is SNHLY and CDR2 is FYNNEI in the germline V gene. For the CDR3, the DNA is TGTGCCAGCACCCCCCTAGGGTCAGGGGGCCGGGGCTACACCTTC. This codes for CASTPLGSGGRGYTF.

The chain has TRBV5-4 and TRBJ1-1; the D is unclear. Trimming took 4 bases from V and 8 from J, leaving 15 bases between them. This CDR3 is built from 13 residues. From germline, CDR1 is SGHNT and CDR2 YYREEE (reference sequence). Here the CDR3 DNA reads TGTGCCAGCAGCGACGGACTAAAAGCAGAAGCTTTCTTT. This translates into CASSDGLKAEAFF.